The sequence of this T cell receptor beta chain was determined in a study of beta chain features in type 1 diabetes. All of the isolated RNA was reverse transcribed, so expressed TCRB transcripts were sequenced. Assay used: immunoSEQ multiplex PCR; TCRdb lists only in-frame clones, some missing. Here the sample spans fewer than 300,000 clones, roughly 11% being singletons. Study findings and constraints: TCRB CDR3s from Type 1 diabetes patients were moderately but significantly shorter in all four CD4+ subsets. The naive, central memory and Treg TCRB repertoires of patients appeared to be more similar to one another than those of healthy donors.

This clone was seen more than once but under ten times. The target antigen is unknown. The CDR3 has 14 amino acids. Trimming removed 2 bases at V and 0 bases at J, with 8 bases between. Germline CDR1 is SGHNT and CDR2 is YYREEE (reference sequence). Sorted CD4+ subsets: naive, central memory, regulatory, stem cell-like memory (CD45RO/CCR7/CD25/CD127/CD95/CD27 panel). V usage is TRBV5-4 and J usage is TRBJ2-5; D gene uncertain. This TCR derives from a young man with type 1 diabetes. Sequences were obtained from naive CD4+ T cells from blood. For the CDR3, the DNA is TGTGCCAGCAGCTTTGAGATCAACCAAGAGACCCAGTACTTC. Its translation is CASSFEINQETQYF.